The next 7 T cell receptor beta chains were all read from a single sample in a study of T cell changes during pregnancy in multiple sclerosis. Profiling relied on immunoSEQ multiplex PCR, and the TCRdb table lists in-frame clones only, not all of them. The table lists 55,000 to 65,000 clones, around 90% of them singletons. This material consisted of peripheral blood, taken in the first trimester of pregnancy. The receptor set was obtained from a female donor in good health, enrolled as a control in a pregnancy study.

The CDR3 is CATSTKGTVKTEAFF. The CDR3 DNA is TGTGCCACCAGCACAAAGGGGACTGTAAAAACTGAAGCTTTCTTT. The J gene is TRBJ1-1, the V gene TRBV15, with D perhaps TRBD1 (5 bases). Trimming removed 4 bases at V and 5 bases at J, with 17 bases between. The germline V gene has CDR1 LNHNV and CDR2 YYDKDF (reference sequence). CDR3 size: 15 residues. The whole variable domain, filled in from reference TRBV15 and TRBJ1-1, reads DAMVIQNPRYQVTQFGKPVTLSCSQTLNHNVMYWYQQKSSQAPKLLFHYYDKDFNNEADTPDNFQSRRPNTSFCFLDIRSPGLGDTAMYLCATSTKGTVKTEAFFGQGTRLTVV.

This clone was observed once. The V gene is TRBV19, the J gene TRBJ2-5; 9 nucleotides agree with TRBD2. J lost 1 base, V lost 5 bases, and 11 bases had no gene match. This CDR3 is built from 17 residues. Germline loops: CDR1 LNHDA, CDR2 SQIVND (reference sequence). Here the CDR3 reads CASSGRGLARTQETQYF. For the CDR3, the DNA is TGTGCCAGTAGTGGGAGAGGACTAGCGAGAACCCAAGAGACCCAGTACTTC.

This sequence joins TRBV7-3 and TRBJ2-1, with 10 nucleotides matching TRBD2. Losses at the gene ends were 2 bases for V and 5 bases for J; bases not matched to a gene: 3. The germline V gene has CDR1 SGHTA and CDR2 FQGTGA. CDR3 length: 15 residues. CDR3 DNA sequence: TGTGCCAGCAGCTTACTAGCGGGAGTTAACAATGAGCAGTTCTTC. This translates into CASSLLAGVNNEQFF.

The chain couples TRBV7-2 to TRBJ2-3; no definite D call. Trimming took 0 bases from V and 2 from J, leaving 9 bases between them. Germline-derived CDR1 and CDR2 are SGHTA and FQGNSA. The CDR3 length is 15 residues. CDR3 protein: CASSLASTTTDTQYF. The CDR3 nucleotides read TGTGCCAGCAGCTTAGCGTCGACAACCACAGATACGCAGTATTTT.

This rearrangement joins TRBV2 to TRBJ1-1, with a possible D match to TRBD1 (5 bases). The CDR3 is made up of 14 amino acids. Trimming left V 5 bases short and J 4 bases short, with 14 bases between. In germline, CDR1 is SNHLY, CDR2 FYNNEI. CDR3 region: CASSREDTRTEAFF. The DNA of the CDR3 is TGTGCCAGCAGTCGGGAGGACACCCGCACTGAAGCTTTCTTT.

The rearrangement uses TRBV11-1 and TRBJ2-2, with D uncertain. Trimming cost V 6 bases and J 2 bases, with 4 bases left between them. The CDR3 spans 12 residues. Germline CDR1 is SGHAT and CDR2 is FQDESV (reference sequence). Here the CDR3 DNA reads TGTGCCAGCAGGGGCAACACCGGGGAGCTGTTTTTT. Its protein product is CASRGNTGELFF.

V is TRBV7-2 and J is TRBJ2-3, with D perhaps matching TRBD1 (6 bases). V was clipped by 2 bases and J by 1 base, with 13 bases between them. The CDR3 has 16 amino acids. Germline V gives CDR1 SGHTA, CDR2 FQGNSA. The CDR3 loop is CASSLTYAGGTDTQYF. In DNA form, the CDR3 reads TGTGCCAGCAGCTTAACGTATGCAGGGGGCACAGATACGCAGTATTTT. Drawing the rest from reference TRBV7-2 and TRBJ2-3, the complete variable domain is GAGVSQSPSNKVTEKGKDVELRCDPISGHTALYWYRQSLGQGLEFLIYFQGNSAPDKSGLPSDRFSAERTGGSVSTLTIQRTQQEDSAVYLCASSLTYAGGTDTQYFGPGTRLTVL.